This TCR beta chain was identified during a study of blood T cell repertoires in COVID-19. Study details: Material from acute and convalescent COVID-19 was sourced from the United States, Italy and Spain. Sample material is recorded as cDNA or gDNA derived from T cells, B-cell-depleted T cells, or PBMCs.

The CDR3 sequence is 15 residues long. V was pared by 2 bases and J by 10 bases, with 9 bases of the junction left unmatched. Germline values: CDR1 ENHRY, CDR2 SYGVKD. Source study methods: Reference gene primers were amplified, and this amplification served to estimate nucleated cell counts. The table came from immunoSEQ multiplex PCR; TCRdb's copy has only in-frame clones and leaves some out. The V and J calls and the clone size are those of that table, but D and trimming were determined from the DNA. The table includes 93,000 or so clones, 84% detected once. The source is a human donor in a cohort sampled during active COVID-19. The chain recombines TRBV10-3 with TRBJ1-5; 9 bases map to TRBD1. Sample: peripheral blood. In nucleotides, the CDR3 is TGTGCCATCAGTGAGGTAGGACAGGGGTCTTCCCCCCAGCATTTT. Amino acids: CAISEVGQGSSPQHF.